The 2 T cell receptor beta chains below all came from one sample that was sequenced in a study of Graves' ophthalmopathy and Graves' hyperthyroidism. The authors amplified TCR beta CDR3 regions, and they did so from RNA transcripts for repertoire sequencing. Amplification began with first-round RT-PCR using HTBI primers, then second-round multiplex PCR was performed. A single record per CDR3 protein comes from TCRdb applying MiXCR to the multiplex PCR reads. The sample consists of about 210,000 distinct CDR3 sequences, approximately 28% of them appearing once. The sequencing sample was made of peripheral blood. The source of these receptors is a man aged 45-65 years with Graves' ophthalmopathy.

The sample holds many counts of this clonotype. Here the CDR3 reads CASSLARGGRGGTYEQYF. In DNA form, the CDR3 reads TGTGCCAGCAGTTTAGCGCGCGGCGGGAGGGGCGGAACCTACGAGCAGTACTTC. J is TRBJ2-7 and V is TRBV12-3 or TRBV12-4; 9 nucleotides match TRBD2. The CDR3 consists of 18 residues. J lost 2 bases, V lost 0 bases, and 11 bases had no gene match.

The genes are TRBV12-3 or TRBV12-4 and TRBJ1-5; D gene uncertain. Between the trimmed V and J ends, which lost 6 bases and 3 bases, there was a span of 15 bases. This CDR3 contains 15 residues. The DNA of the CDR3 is TGTGCCAGCAGGCCGATGAGCGCCCCCAATCAGCCCCAGCATTTT. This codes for CASRPMSAPNQPQHF.